Presented here are 23 T cell receptor beta chains from one specimen sequenced in a study of blood T cell repertoires in COVID-19. Sequenced by immunoSEQ multiplex PCR; TCRdb stores in-frame clones only, minus some. The sample has more than 200,000 clones, 87% seen once; the top ten hold approximately 3.3%. What was sequenced was peripheral blood. These receptors were collected from a man younger than 30 with active or convalescent COVID-19.

This sequence joins TRBV28 and TRBJ1-3; TRBD1 might be the D (5 bases). The germline V gene has CDR1 MDHEN and CDR2 SYDVKM. V dropped 3 bases and J dropped 4 bases, with 19 bases sitting between them. This CDR3 region has 17 residues. The CDR3 spells CASSFRAGKAKGNTIYF. The CDR3 nucleotides are TGTGCCAGCAGTTTTAGGGCAGGGAAAGCGAAAGGAAACACCATATATTTT.

CDR3 sequence reads: CASSLLAGGFEQFF. CDR3 coding DNA: TGTGCCAGCAGCTTACTAGCGGGTGGCTTCGAGCAGTTCTTC. The V and J genes are TRBV7-3 and TRBJ2-1, with 8 bases that match TRBD2. The V segment lost 2 bases and the J segment 10 bases; nucleotides outside the gene matches: 7. Germline V gene lookup returns CDR1 SGHTA and CDR2 FQGTGA. The CDR3 extends over 14 amino acids.

The genes are TRBV3-1 (or the pseudogene TRBV3-2) and TRBJ1-4; the D is unclear. There are 15 residues in the CDR3. V was trimmed by 0 bases and J by 7 bases, leaving 12 bases between them. The V gene's germline CDR1 is LGHDT and CDR2 YNNKEL (reference sequence). CDR3 amino acids: CASSQDLGRSEKLFF. CDR3 DNA sequence: TGTGCCAGCAGCCAAGATCTGGGCAGGTCTGAAAAACTGTTTTTT.

The table lists this clone with a count of one. The chain employs TRBV15 and TRBJ1-5; D call uncertain. V was pared by 3 bases and J by 0 bases, with 9 bases between. This CDR3 has 15 residues. The germline V gene has CDR1 LNHNV and CDR2 YYDKDF (reference sequence). CDR3 amino acids: CATSRTDDSNQPQHF. For the CDR3, the DNA is TGTGCCACCAGCAGGACTGACGATAGCAATCAGCCCCAGCATTTT.

The gene calls are TRBV29-1 and TRBJ1-1, with D possibly matching TRBD1 (6 bases). This CDR3 has 16 residues. Germline assignment: CDR1 SQVTM and CDR2 ANQGSEA. Trimming removed 7 bases from V and 0 bases from J, with 21 bases in between. The CDR3 DNA reads TGCAGCGCTTCCCCGGGACAAAGAAACATGAACACTGAAGCTTTCTTT. Encoded protein: CSASPGQRNMNTEAFF. The entire variable domain, with the rest obtained from reference TRBV29-1 and TRBJ1-1, is as follows: SAVISQKPSRDICQRGTSLTIQCQVDSQVTMMFWYRQQPGQSLTLIATANQGSEATYESGFVIDKFPISRPNLTFSTLTVSNMSPEDSSIYLCSASPGQRNMNTEAFFGQGTRLTVV.

The chain links TRBV6-2 or TRBV6-3 to TRBJ2-7, with TRBD1 matching over 9 bases. This CDR3 is built from 15 residues. Germline V gene sequence: CDR1 MNHEY, CDR2 SVGEGT. Germline trimming cut 3 bases from V and 6 bases from J; bases unmatched to any gene: 9. CDR3 nucleotides: TGTGCCAGCAGTTATTCCGGGGACAGGGCTGTCGAGCAGTACTTC. It yields the protein CASSYSGDRAVEQYF.

CDR3 sequence reads: CASTPPRQGRTEAFF. The CDR3 coding sequence is TGTGCCAGCACACCCCCGCGGCAGGGCAGAACTGAAGCTTTCTTT. This chain joins TRBV28 and TRBJ1-1; D perhaps matches TRBD1 (5 bases). The germline V gene has CDR1 MDHEN and CDR2 SYDVKM. With 7 bases removed from V and 5 bases from J, the gap between germline ends came to 20 bases. CDR3 size: 15 residues.

The chain carries TRBV19 and TRBJ1-4; D remains unclear. Germline V CDR1 and CDR2: LNHDA, SQIVND (reference sequence). The CDR3 consists of 12 residues. Trimming took 8 bases from V and 7 from J, leaving 11 bases between them. DNA of the CDR3: TGTGCCAGTTCCGACCTAGGTGAAAAACTGTTTTTT. Translating it yields CASSDLGEKLFF.

The chain joins TRBV5-1 to TRBJ2-7; D might be TRBD1 (5 bases). Trimming pared 5 bases from V and 0 bases from J, leaving 15 bases between. CDR3 length: 15 residues. The germline gives CDR1 SGHRS, CDR2 YFSETQ. The CDR3: CASRGALQSSYEQYF. The CDR3 DNA sequence: TGCGCCAGCAGAGGGGCACTTCAGAGCTCCTACGAGCAGTACTTC.

This clone has a single count. The chain recombines TRBV2 with TRBJ2-1; 8 bases are a match to TRBD2. V lost 3 bases and J lost 4; bases outside the gene matches: 8. The CDR3 has 16 amino acids. The germline CDR1 and CDR2 sequences are SNHLY and FYNNEI. Here the CDR3 DNA reads TGTGCCAGCAGTGAGGTTCGCGGGGGGCCTTACAATGAGCAGTTCTTC. It codes for CASSEVRGGPYNEQFF.

The chain employs TRBV5-4 and TRBJ2-2, with D possibly being TRBD1 (6 bases). Germline assignment: CDR1 SGHNT and CDR2 YYREEE (reference sequence). The CDR3 loop spans 15 amino acids. The V and J ends lost 0 bases and 0 bases respectively, with 6 bases between them. The CDR3 region is CASSLAGANTGELFF. The DNA of the CDR3 is TGTGCCAGCAGCTTGGCAGGGGCGAACACCGGGGAGCTGTTTTTT. The whole variable domain, filled in from reference TRBV5-4 and TRBJ2-2, reads ETGVTQSPTHLIKTRGQQVTLRCSSQSGHNTVSWYQQALGQGPQFIFQYYREEENGRGNFPPRFSGLQFPNYSSELNVNALELDDSALYLCASSLAGANTGELFFGEGSRLTVL.

This chain joins TRBV4-2 and TRBJ1-1, with no clear D. This CDR3 is built from 14 residues. Germline V gives CDR1 LGHNA, CDR2 YNFKEQ. V lost 5 bases, J lost 2 bases, and 12 bases lay in between. The CDR3 protein is CASSASVSNTEAFF. In DNA, the CDR3 is TGTGCCAGCAGCGCCTCGGTGAGTAACACTGAAGCTTTCTTT.

V usage is TRBV7-3 and J usage is TRBJ2-3; the match to TRBD2 covers 13 bases. The length of the CDR3 is 16 residues. J was trimmed by 7 bases and V by 1 base; bases with no gene match: 5. Germline CDR1 SGHTA, CDR2 FQGTGA. Written as DNA, the CDR3 is TGTGCCAGCAGCTTAAGTAGGACTAGCGGGGGTCATACGCAGTATTTT. This sequence encodes CASSLSRTSGGHTQYF.

The chain combines TRBV18 with TRBJ2-7; 9 bases line up with TRBD2. The CDR3 totals 16 residues. Germline-derived CDR1 and CDR2 are KGHSH and LQKENI. Losses at the gene ends were 3 bases for V and 7 bases for J; bases not matched to a gene: 13. The CDR3, as DNA: TGTGCCAGCTCACCCGGTCTAGCGGGACATCTCTGGGAGCAGTACTTC. Translated, it gives CASSPGLAGHLWEQYF.

This chain joins TRBV20-1 and TRBJ1-6; D is unresolved. The V gene lost 3 bases and the J gene lost 0 bases, with 9 bases spanning the gap. The CDR3 has 15 amino acids. Looked up from germline, CDR1 is DFQATT and CDR2 is SNEGSKA (reference sequence). CDR3 region: CSASPLRSYNSPLHF. The CDR3 nucleotides are TGCAGTGCTAGTCCCCTACGCTCCTATAATTCACCCCTCCACTTT.

This chain connects TRBV18 to TRBJ2-7, with 7 nucleotides matching TRBD2. The V gene's germline CDR1 is KGHSH and CDR2 LQKENI. The CDR3 runs 12 residues. Trimming at V came to 3 bases and at J to 7 bases, leaving 3 bases not matched to a gene. The CDR3 DNA reads TGTGCCAGCTCACCCGGGACTATGGAGCAGTACTTC. This encodes CASSPGTMEQYF.

This chain links TRBV5-5 with TRBJ2-3; D gene uncertain. Germline CDR1 reads SGHKS; CDR2 reads YYEKEE (reference sequence). The CDR3 has 13 amino acids. The V end lost 2 bases, the J end lost 0 bases, and 4 bases lay between the germline ends. The CDR3 bases are TGTGCCAGCAGCTTCTCTAGCACAGATACGCAGTATTTT. Encoded protein: CASSFSSTDTQYF.

The V gene is TRBV2, the J gene TRBJ1-1; D gene unclear. The CDR3 is 13 amino acids. V lost 4 bases and J lost 7, with 13 bases in between. Germline V gene sequence: CDR1 SNHLY, CDR2 FYNNEI. The CDR3 sequence is CASSGPGRNEAFF. CDR3 nucleotide sequence: TGTGCCAGCAGTGGGCCAGGCCGCAATGAAGCTTTCTTT.

The V gene is TRBV6-5, the J gene TRBJ1-1; no clear D. Germline V gene sequence: CDR1 MNHEY, CDR2 SVGAGI. V lost 4 bases, J lost 4 bases, and 13 bases lay in between. The CDR3 has 14 residues. CDR3 region: CASSSPFLSTEAFF. The DNA of the CDR3 is TGTGCCAGCAGTTCCCCTTTTTTGTCCACTGAAGCTTTCTTT.

The chain is built from TRBV9 and TRBJ2-7, with 9 bases identical to TRBD1. Per germline, CDR1 SGDLS and CDR2 YYNGEE. The CDR3 is 15 amino acids. V shed 0 bases, J shed 5 bases, and the junction held 6 bases outside the gene matches. Here the CDR3 reads CASSVGNRGLHEQYF. The DNA for the CDR3 is TGTGCCAGCAGCGTAGGGAACAGGGGGCTCCACGAGCAGTACTTC.

The CDR3: CASSAGLSPLHF. For the CDR3, the DNA is TGTGCCAGCAGTGCAGGGCTATCGCCCCTCCACTTT. The chain uses TRBV2 and TRBJ1-6, with a possible D match to TRBD1 (5 bases). Trimming left V 4 bases short and J 13 bases short, with 11 bases between. Germline CDR1 reads SNHLY; CDR2 reads FYNNEI. The CDR3 is 12 amino acids.

This chain uses TRBV2 with TRBJ1-5; TRBD1 agrees at 8 bases. The CDR3 is made up of 16 amino acids. Germline-derived CDR1 and CDR2 are SNHLY and FYNNEI. V lost 9 bases and J lost 3; bases outside the gene matches: 13. CDR3 sequence: CASVAPGQEHNQPQHF. The CDR3 DNA reads as TGTGCCAGTGTTGCACCGGGACAGGAGCACAATCAGCCCCAGCATTTT.

The chain couples TRBV10-2 to TRBJ2-7, with TRBD2 identical over 7 bases. Germline V lookup: CDR1 WSHSY, CDR2 SAAADI. V gave up 0 bases and J gave up 6 bases; unmatched junction bases: 5. The CDR3 is 14 residues long. The CDR3 sequence is CASSESRRGVEQYF. The CDR3 DNA follows: TGCGCCAGCAGTGAGTCACGACGGGGGGTCGAGCAGTACTTC.